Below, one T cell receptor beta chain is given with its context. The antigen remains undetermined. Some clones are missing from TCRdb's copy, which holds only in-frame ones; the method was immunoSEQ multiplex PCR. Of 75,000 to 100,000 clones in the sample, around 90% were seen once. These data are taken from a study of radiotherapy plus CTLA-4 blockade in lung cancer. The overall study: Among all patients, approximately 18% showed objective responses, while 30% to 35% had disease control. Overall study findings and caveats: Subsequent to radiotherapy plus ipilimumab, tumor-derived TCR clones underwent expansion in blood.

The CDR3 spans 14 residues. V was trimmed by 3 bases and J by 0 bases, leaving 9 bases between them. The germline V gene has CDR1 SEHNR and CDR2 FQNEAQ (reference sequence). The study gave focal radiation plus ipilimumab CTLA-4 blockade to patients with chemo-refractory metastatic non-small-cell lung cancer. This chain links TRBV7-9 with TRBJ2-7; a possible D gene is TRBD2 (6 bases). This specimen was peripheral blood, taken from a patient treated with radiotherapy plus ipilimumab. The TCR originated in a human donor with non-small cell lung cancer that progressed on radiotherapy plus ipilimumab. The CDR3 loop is CASSFLGGSYEQYF. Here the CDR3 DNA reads TGTGCCAGCAGCTTCTTGGGGGGCTCCTACGAGCAGTACTTC.